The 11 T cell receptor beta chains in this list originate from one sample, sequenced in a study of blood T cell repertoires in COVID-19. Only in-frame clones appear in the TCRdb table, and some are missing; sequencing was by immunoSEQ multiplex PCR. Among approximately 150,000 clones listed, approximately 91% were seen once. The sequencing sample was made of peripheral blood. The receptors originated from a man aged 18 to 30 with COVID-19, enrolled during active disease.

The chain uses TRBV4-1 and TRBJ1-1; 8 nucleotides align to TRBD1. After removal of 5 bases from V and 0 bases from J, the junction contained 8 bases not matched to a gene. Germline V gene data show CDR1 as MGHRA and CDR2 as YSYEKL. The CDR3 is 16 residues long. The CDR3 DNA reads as TGCGCCAGCAGCTCTTCCAGGGACAGGATGAACACTGAAGCTTTCTTT. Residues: CASSSSRDRMNTEAFF.

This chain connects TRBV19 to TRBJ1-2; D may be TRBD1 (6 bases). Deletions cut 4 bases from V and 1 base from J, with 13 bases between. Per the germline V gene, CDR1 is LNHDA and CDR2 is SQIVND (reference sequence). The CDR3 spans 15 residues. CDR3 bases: TGTGCCAGTAGTACCTGGACAGCCCGTAACTATGGCTACACCTTC. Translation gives CASSTWTARNYGYTF.

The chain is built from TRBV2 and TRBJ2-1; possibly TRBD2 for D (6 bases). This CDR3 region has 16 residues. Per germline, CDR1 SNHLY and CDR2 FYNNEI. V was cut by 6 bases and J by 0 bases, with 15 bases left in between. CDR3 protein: CASRGSRGSSYNEQFF. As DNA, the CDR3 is TGTGCCAGCAGGGGGAGTCGGGGGAGCTCCTACAATGAGCAGTTCTTC.

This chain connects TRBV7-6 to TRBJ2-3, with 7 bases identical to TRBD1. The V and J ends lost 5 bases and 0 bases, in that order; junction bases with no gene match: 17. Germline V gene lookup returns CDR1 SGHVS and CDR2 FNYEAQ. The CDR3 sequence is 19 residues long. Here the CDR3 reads CASSRPRDRLFSSTDTQYF. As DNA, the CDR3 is TGTGCCAGCAGCCGCCCCCGGGACAGACTCTTCTCTAGCACAGATACGCAGTATTTT.

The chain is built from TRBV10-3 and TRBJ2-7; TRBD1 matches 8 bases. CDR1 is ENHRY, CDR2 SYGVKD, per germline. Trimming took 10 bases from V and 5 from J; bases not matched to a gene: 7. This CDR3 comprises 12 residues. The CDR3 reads CASGQGGHEQYF. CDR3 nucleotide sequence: TGTGCCAGCGGACAGGGAGGTCACGAGCAGTACTTC.

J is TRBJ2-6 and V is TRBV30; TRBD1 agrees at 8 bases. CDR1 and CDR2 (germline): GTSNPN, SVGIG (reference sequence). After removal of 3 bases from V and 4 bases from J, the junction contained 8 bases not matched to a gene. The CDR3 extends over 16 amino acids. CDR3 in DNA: TGTGCCTGGAGCCGGACAGGGAGTTTGGGGGCCAACGTCCTGACTTTC. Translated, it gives CAWSRTGSLGANVLTF. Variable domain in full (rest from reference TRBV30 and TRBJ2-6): SQTIHQWPATLVQPVGSPLSLECTVEGTSNPNLYWYRQAAGRGLQLLFYSVGIGQISSEVPQNLSASRPQDRQFILSSKKLLLSDSGFYLCAWSRTGSLGANVLTFGAGSRLTVL.

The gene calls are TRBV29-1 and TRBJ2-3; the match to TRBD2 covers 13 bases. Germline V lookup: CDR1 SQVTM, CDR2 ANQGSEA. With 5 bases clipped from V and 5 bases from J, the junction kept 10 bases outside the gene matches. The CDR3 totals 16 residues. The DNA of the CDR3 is TGCAGCGTTCCCCCGGGACTAGCGGGATATGTAGATACGCAGTATTTT. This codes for CSVPPGLAGYVDTQYF.

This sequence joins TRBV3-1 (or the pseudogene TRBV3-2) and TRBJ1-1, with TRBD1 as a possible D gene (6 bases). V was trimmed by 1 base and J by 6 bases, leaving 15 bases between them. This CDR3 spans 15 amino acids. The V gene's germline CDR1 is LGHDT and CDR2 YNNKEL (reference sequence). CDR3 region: CASSQVAGAGPEAFF. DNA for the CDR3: TGTGCCAGCAGCCAAGTGGCAGGGGCTGGGCCTGAAGCTTTCTTT.

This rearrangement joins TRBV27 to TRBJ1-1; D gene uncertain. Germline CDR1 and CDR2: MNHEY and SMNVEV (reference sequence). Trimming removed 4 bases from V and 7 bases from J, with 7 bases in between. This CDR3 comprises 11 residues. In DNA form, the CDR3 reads TGTGCCAGCAGTTCCCAGTTTGAAGCTTTCTTT. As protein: CASSSQFEAFF.

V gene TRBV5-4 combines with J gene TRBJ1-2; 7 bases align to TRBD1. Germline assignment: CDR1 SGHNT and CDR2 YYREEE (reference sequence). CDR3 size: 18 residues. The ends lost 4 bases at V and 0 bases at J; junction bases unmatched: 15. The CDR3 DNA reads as TGTGCCAGCAGCCCTAACAGGGGCGAAAAGTTAGCTAACTATGGCTACACCTTC. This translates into CASSPNRGEKLANYGYTF.

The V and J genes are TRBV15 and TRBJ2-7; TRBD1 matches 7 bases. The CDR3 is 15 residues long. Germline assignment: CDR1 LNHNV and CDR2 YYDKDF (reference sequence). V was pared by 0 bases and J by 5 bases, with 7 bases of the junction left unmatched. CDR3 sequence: CATSRDLRQGNEQYF. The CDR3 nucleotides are TGTGCCACCAGCAGAGATCTTCGACAGGGTAACGAGCAGTACTTC.